This TCR beta chain was recovered during a study of blood T cells in healthy people across ages. Primed by a sample-barcoded 5' primer and a J-beta primer mix, a second PCR proceeded for roughly 7 to 11 cycles. TCRdb used MiXCR to reprocess the 5' RACE reads, holding one entry per CDR3 protein. Of 850,000 to 1,000,000 distinct CDR3 sequences in the sample, 51% were seen once. The sequenced sample consisted of blood. The source of this sequence is a woman in her sixties in good health.

Here the CDR3 reads CACAILSYEQYF. CDR3 coding DNA: TGTGCCTGCGCGATCCTGTCCTACGAGCAGTACTTC. The gene calls are TRBV30 and TRBJ2-7, with unresolved D. Germline lookup yields CDR1 GTSNPN and CDR2 SVGIG (reference sequence). The CDR3 consists of 12 residues. V was shortened by 6 bases and J by 1 base, with 10 bases between the two germline ends.